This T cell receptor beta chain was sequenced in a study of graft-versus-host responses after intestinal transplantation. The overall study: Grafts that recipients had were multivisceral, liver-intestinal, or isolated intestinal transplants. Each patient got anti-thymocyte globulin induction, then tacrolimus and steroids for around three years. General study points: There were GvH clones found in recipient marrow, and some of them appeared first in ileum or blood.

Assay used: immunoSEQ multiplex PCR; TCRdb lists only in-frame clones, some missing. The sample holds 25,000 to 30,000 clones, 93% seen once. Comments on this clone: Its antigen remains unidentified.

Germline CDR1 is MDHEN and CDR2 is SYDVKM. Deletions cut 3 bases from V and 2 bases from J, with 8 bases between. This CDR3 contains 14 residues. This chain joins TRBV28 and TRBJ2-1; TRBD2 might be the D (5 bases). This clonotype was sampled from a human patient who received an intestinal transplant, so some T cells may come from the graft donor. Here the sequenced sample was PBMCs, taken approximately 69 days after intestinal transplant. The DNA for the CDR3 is TGTGCCAGCAGTTTGGGAGACCCCTACAATGAGCAGTTCTTC. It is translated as CASSLGDPYNEQFF.